A single sample is the source of the 9 T cell receptor beta chains below, sequenced in a study of shared clonotypes between healthy human individuals. Repertoires were generated with immunoSEQ multiplex PCR, while TCRdb's copy carries only in-frame clones and drops some. Of hundreds of thousands of clones listed, 96% are singletons. Selected positively for CCR7 and CD45RO-negative, naive CD8 cells excluded terminally differentiated effector memory CD45RA+ cells. The sample taken for sequencing was naive CD8+ T cells sorted from blood. The origin of the receptors is a woman in her thirties in good health.

V usage is TRBV7-9 and J usage is TRBJ2-1, with 10 nucleotides matching TRBD2. CDR3 length: 16 residues. The V gene end was trimmed by 5 bases and the J gene end by 0 bases; junction bases not matched to a gene: 4. From germline, CDR1 is SEHNR and CDR2 FQNEAQ (reference sequence). CDR3: CASSGSGRSSYNEQFF. CDR3 nucleotides: TGTGCCAGCAGCGGTAGCGGGAGGAGCTCCTACAATGAGCAGTTCTTC.

This sequence joins TRBV6-4 and TRBJ2-2, with D unresolved. Germline CDR1 is MRHNA and CDR2 is SNTAGT. CDR3 length: 16 residues. V gave up 2 bases and J gave up 4 bases, with 14 bases separating them. The CDR3: CASSDGLTGATGELFF. CDR3 DNA sequence: TGTGCCAGCAGTGACGGGCTAACCGGTGCCACCGGGGAGCTGTTTTTT.

The V call is TRBV4-1, the J call TRBJ2-4; the match to TRBD2 covers 9 bases. The CDR3 covers 16 residues. The germline V gene encodes CDR1 MGHRA and CDR2 YSYEKL. The trim removed 6 bases at V and 8 bases at J, leaving 14 bases unmatched. DNA for the CDR3: TGCGCCAGCAGTCCTACCTTAGCGGGAGCGGGGGACATTCAGTACTTC. It specifies CASSPTLAGAGDIQYF.

The rearrangement joins TRBV19 to TRBJ2-7, with 13 bases fitting TRBD2. The CDR3 sequence is 15 residues long. Trimming cost V 5 bases and J 7 bases; bases outside gene matches: 8. Germline loops: CDR1 LNHDA, CDR2 SQIVND (reference sequence). CDR3 DNA: TGTGCCAGTAGTCAAGGACTAGCGGGAGTTGGTGAGCAGTACTTC. This translates into CASSQGLAGVGEQYF.

J is TRBJ2-3 and V is TRBV27; 7 bases are a match to TRBD2. Germline values: CDR1 MNHEY, CDR2 SMNVEV (reference sequence). The CDR3 is 15 amino acids. V lost 3 bases and J lost 0; bases outside the gene matches: 3. CDR3 sequence: CASSFLAASTDTQYF. The CDR3 coding sequence is TGTGCCAGCAGTTTTCTAGCGGCTAGCACAGATACGCAGTATTTT.

This clone was recorded once. This sequence joins TRBV5-6 and TRBJ1-4; D is unresolved. The V end was cut by 0 bases, the J end by 0 bases, with 12 bases between. The CDR3 spans 17 residues. Germline V gives CDR1 SGHDT, CDR2 YYEEEE. CDR3 sequence reads: CASSLARALTTNEKLFF. The DNA for the CDR3 is TGTGCCAGCAGCTTGGCAAGAGCTTTGACAACTAATGAAAAACTGTTTTTT.

This chain joins TRBV5-6 and TRBJ2-5, with 11 bases fitting TRBD1. Germline V gives CDR1 SGHDT, CDR2 YYEEEE. The CDR3 consists of 14 residues. V shed 3 bases, J shed 5 bases, and the junction held 3 bases outside the gene matches. CDR3 bases: TGTGCCAGCAGCTACGGACAGGGGGCTGAGACCCAGTACTTC. Translating it yields CASSYGQGAETQYF.

The chain has TRBV6-5 and TRBJ2-3, with no clear D. V was clipped by 1 base and J by 4 bases, with 12 bases between them. CDR3 length equals 15 residues. The germline gives CDR1 MNHEY, CDR2 SVGAGI. The CDR3 protein is CASSYFGLMADTQYF. The CDR3 nucleotides are TGTGCCAGCAGTTACTTTGGGTTAATGGCAGATACGCAGTATTTT.

The gene calls are TRBV7-9 and TRBJ2-3, with TRBD2 as a possible D gene (5 bases). Trimming took off 1 base at V and 1 base at J, with 12 bases between the two ends. The CDR3 totals 16 residues. The germline V gene has CDR1 SEHNR and CDR2 FQNEAQ (reference sequence). The CDR3 loop is CASSLVLAPGTDTQYF. The CDR3, as DNA: TGTGCCAGCAGCTTAGTATTAGCGCCTGGCACAGATACGCAGTATTTT.